The TCR beta chain under discussion was sequenced for a study of cytomegalovirus exposure and HLA in healthy donors. General study results and limits: Most TCR sequences were seen very rarely across donors, but some public TCRs occurred in many. A few CMV-associated chains proved CMV antigen-specific in vitro.

It was with 60 Vbeta and 13 Jbeta primers that the PCR ran. Sequenced by immunoSEQ multiplex PCR; TCRdb stores in-frame clones only, minus some. The data hold tens of thousands of clones, with roughly 80% observed a single time. Germline CDR1 is MNHNS and CDR2 is SASEGT. The CDR3 loop spans 12 amino acids. The sample holds one count of this clone. Its antigen is as yet unknown. The chain links TRBV6-1 to TRBJ2-5; no firm D call. The J call may be mistaken, given a closer DNA end match to TRBJ2-7. The receptor comes from a male donor in good health and CMV-seronegative. Sequencing was done on a sample of PBMCs. The CDR3: CASSVGPYEQYF. Here the CDR3 DNA reads TGTGCCAGCAGTGTGGGCCCCTACGAGCAGTACTTC.